The clone carrying this T cell receptor beta chain was counted between two and nine times. Its specificity is not known. This CDR3 is 12 amino acids long. V was pared by 6 bases and J by 8 bases, with 14 bases between. The V gene's germline CDR1 is SQVTM and CDR2 ANQGSEA. The sample comes from a study of T-cell reconstitution after alpha-beta-depleted transplantation in children. General study findings and limits: Among T cells one year after transplant, newly produced cells accounted for most counts and diversity.

During its preparation, the TCRbeta library received unique molecular identifiers. Each CDR3 protein gets one entry after TCRdb re-called the PCR reads with MiXCR. The sample has hundreds of thousands of distinct CDR3 sequences, 13% seen once. The rearrangement joins TRBV29-1 to TRBJ2-1, with D perhaps matching TRBD1 or TRBD2 (5 bases each). This receptor was obtained from a male patient younger than 18 who had a stem cell transplant for acute myeloid leukemia, so the T cells may come from the graft donor. This sample comprised PBMCs, mostly from graft donor cells, obtained 360 days after TCRalphabeta/CD19-depleted stem cell transplant. CDR3 DNA: TGCAGCGTCGGGACCCTCAGGGATGAGCAGTTCTTC. This encodes CSVGTLRDEQFF.